This passage covers 24 T cell receptor beta chains from one sample sequenced in a study of blood T cell repertoires in COVID-19. The table came from immunoSEQ multiplex PCR; TCRdb's copy has only in-frame clones and leaves some out. The sample lists 200,000 to 300,000 clones, roughly 88% occurring once. Sample: PBMCs or T cells enriched from blood (not recorded which). These receptor sequences come from a woman between 40 and 55 years old with acute COVID-19.

The gene calls are TRBV6-2 or TRBV6-3 and TRBJ1-5, with D unresolved. V gave up 2 bases and J gave up 7 bases, with 15 bases separating them. The CDR3 runs 15 residues. The germline gives CDR1 MNHEY, CDR2 SVGEGT. CDR3 in amino acids: CASSYTAGSRQPQHF. The CDR3 coding sequence is TGTGCCAGCAGTTACACTGCGGGGTCAAGGCAGCCCCAGCATTTT.

A word on this clone: One junction end disagrees with the germline gene, perhaps due to a read error. The V gene is TRBV18, the J gene TRBJ2-1, with D possibly TRBD1 on 5 matching bases. The CDR3 totals 11 residues. Germline V lookup: CDR1 KGHSH, CDR2 LQKENI. DNA of the CDR3: TGTGCCAGCTCACCGGACAAAGAGCAGTTCTTC. Its protein is CASSPDKEQFF.

This clone was seen a handful of times. J is TRBJ1-4 and V is TRBV19, with unresolved D. The CDR3 loop spans 12 amino acids. From germline, CDR1 is LNHDA and CDR2 SQIVND (reference sequence). Trimming took off 7 bases at V and 14 bases at J, with 17 bases between the two ends. CDR3 loop: CASKSLLAGLFF. The CDR3 DNA reads TGTGCCAGTAAATCGCTCCTTGCGGGTCTGTTTTTT.

The chain has TRBV10-3 and TRBJ2-2, with D unresolved. CDR1 is ENHRY, CDR2 SYGVKD, per germline. The CDR3 runs 15 residues. Trimming left V 3 bases short and J 0 bases short, with 8 bases between. The CDR3 loop is CAISEGSANTGELFF. The CDR3 coding sequence is TGTGCCATCAGTGAAGGCAGCGCGAACACCGGGGAGCTGTTTTTT.

V usage is TRBV7-2 and J usage is TRBJ1-1; no firm D call. Germline CDR1 is SGHTA and CDR2 is FQGNSA. Trimming removed 5 bases from V and 6 bases from J, with 16 bases in between. CDR3 length equals 14 residues. The CDR3 region is CASSPYGGWAEAFF. CDR3 DNA sequence: TGTGCCAGCAGCCCGTACGGCGGCTGGGCTGAAGCTTTCTTT.

CDR3 sequence (DNA): TGTGCCTGGAGTGCGGGCGGGATTAATGAAAAACTGTTTTTT. It yields the protein CAWSAGGINEKLFF. The chain recombines TRBV30 with TRBJ1-4; D remains unclear. The germline V gene encodes CDR1 GTSNPN and CDR2 SVGIG (reference sequence). CDR3 length equals 14 residues. The V end lost 1 base, the J end lost 4 bases, and 10 bases lay between the germline ends.

V gene TRBV28 combines with J gene TRBJ2-5, with TRBD1 matching over 8 bases. The ends lost 6 bases at V and 4 bases at J; junction bases unmatched: 10. Germline V gene lookup returns CDR1 MDHEN and CDR2 SYDVKM. The length of the CDR3 is 15 residues. The CDR3 DNA reads TGTGCCAGCAGCCACCTAGGACAGGGAGGAGAGACCCAGTACTTC. Protein sequence: CASSHLGQGGETQYF.

The chain links TRBV19 to TRBJ1-6, with TRBD1 matching 9 bases. There are 16 residues in the CDR3. The germline CDR1 and CDR2 sequences are LNHDA and SQIVND (reference sequence). The ends lost 7 bases at V and 9 bases at J; junction bases unmatched: 13. CDR3 region: CASTPTMTGGISPLHF. For the CDR3, the DNA is TGTGCCAGTACCCCTACCATGACAGGGGGGATTTCACCCCTCCACTTT.

The chain recombines TRBV19 with TRBJ1-1, with unresolved D. V was clipped by 6 bases and J by 6 bases, with 8 bases between them. Germline CDR1 reads LNHDA; CDR2 reads SQIVND (reference sequence). The length of the CDR3 is 11 residues. The CDR3 DNA is TGTGCCAGTAGCCTAGTCGCTGAAGCTTTCTTT. It translates to CASSLVAEAFF.

V is TRBV9 and J is TRBJ2-2, with 8 bases that match TRBD1. CDR1 SGDLS and CDR2 YYNGEE come from the germline V gene. CDR3 size: 14 residues. After removal of 5 bases from V and 7 bases from J, the junction contained 7 bases not matched to a gene. CDR3 nucleotides: TGTGCCAGCAGAGAGGACAGGGTAGGCGGGGAGCTGTTTTTT. Encoded protein: CASREDRVGGELFF.

This CDR3 reads CAWSHRGGETQYF. The CDR3 coding sequence is TGTGCCTGGAGCCACAGGGGGGGAGAGACCCAGTACTTC. This chain connects TRBV30 to TRBJ2-5; D might be TRBD1 (8 bases). V lost 3 bases, J lost 4 bases, and 12 bases lay in between. The germline V gene encodes CDR1 GTSNPN and CDR2 SVGIG (reference sequence). The CDR3 is made up of 13 amino acids.

The V call is TRBV5-4, the J call TRBJ1-1; perhaps TRBD1 as D (5 bases). The CDR3 loop spans 14 amino acids. V was trimmed by 3 bases and J by 5 bases, leaving 14 bases between them. CDR1 SGHNT and CDR2 YYREEE come from the germline V gene (reference sequence). The CDR3 nucleotides are TGTGCCAGCAGCTCGGGGGGGGATGGGACTGAAGCTTTCTTT. This sequence encodes CASSSGGDGTEAFF.

J is TRBJ1-6 and V is TRBV27; no clear D gene. The germline V gene has CDR1 MNHEY and CDR2 SMNVEV (reference sequence). CDR3 size: 16 residues. Trimming stripped 2 bases from V and 0 bases from J, with 8 bases between. CDR3 loop: CASSLMPGSYNSPLHF. CDR3 nucleotides: TGTGCCAGCAGTTTAATGCCGGGCTCCTATAATTCACCCCTCCACTTT.

This clone was found once. The chain has TRBV7-2 and TRBJ2-1; 10 bases are a match to TRBD1. The CDR3 sequence is 15 residues long. Germline V gives CDR1 SGHTA, CDR2 FQGNSA. V was pared by 5 bases and J by 7 bases, with 8 bases of the junction left unmatched. CDR3 in DNA: TGTGCCAGCAGCCGGGGACAGGGGAAGACTAATGAGCAGTTCTTC. Translating it yields CASSRGQGKTNEQFF. Using reference TRBV7-2 and TRBJ2-1 for the parts outside the CDR3, the full variable domain is GAGVSQSPSNKVTEKGKDVELRCDPISGHTALYWYRQSLGQGLEFLIYFQGNSAPDKSGLPSDRFSAERTGGSVSTLTIQRTQQEDSAVYLCASSRGQGKTNEQFFGPGTRLTVL.

The rearrangement links TRBV2 to TRBJ1-1; D possibly corresponds to TRBD1 (5 bases). The CDR3 is made up of 14 amino acids. The V end was cut by 2 bases, the J end by 5 bases, with 12 bases between. Germline assignment: CDR1 SNHLY and CDR2 FYNNEI. Here the CDR3 DNA reads TGTGCCAGCAGTGAATGGGGGGGGACGACTGAAGCTTTCTTT. Translation gives CASSEWGGTTEAFF. The full variable domain, its missing parts supplied by reference TRBV2 and TRBJ1-1, is EPEVTQTPSHQVTQMGQEVILRCVPISNHLYFYWYRQILGQKVEFLVSFYNNEISEKSEIFDDQFSVERPDGSNFTLKIRSTKLEDSAMYFCASSEWGGTTEAFFGQGTRLTVV.

This chain connects TRBV3-1 (or the pseudogene TRBV3-2) to TRBJ2-2, with 7 bases matching TRBD2. The CDR3 sequence is 15 residues long. Trimming took 1 base from V and 3 from J; bases not matched to a gene: 2. Germline CDR1 LGHDT, CDR2 YNNKEL (reference sequence). CDR3 DNA sequence: TGTGCCAGCAGCCAAGGGCTAGCGGACACCGGGGAGCTGTTTTTT. Translated, it gives CASSQGLADTGELFF.

The chain joins TRBV6-5 to TRBJ1-1, with 9 bases aligning to TRBD1. Trimming at V came to 8 bases and at J to 0 bases, leaving 4 bases not matched to a gene. The CDR3 loop spans 14 amino acids. CDR1 is MNHEY, CDR2 SVGAGI, per germline. The CDR3 is CASRQGGLNTEAFF. The CDR3 nucleotides are TGTGCCAGCCGACAGGGGGGTTTGAACACTGAAGCTTTCTTT.

This clone has just one count. The V gene is TRBV11-2, the J gene TRBJ1-3; D call uncertain. CDR1 and CDR2 (germline): SGHAT, FQNNGV. Trimming took 3 bases from V and 2 from J, leaving 5 bases between them. The CDR3 is 13 amino acids. The CDR3 DNA reads as TGTGCCAGCAGCTTCATTCCTGGAAACACCATATATTTT. It translates to CASSFIPGNTIYF.

The CDR3 sequence: CASSLAASGLTNEQFF. CDR3 bases: TGTGCCAGCAGCTTGGCCGCTAGCGGGTTGACGAATGAGCAGTTCTTC. The chain links TRBV5-4 to TRBJ2-1; 8 positions match TRBD2. V was clipped by 0 bases and J by 7 bases; unmatched bases: 9. This CDR3 has 16 residues. CDR1 is SGHNT and CDR2 is YYREEE in the germline V gene (reference sequence).

V and J are TRBV9 and TRBJ1-2; D is perhaps TRBD1 (5 bases). The V end lost 0 bases, the J end lost 13 bases, and 19 bases lay between the germline ends. Germline CDR1 reads SGDLS; CDR2 reads YYNGEE. The CDR3 runs 14 residues. The CDR3 nucleotides read TGTGCCAGCAGCGTAGGCCCAGGGCTCCCCGGATGCACCTTC. Translating gives CASSVGPGLPGCTF.

The J gene is TRBJ2-1, the V gene TRBV30; D gene ambiguous. Per the germline V gene, CDR1 is GTSNPN and CDR2 is SVGIG (reference sequence). The CDR3 extends over 15 amino acids. The V end lost 3 bases, the J end lost 1 base, and 13 bases lay between the germline ends. This chain's CDR3 is CAWRVHSSSYNEQFF. The CDR3 DNA follows: TGTGCCTGGAGGGTCCACAGTTCATCCTACAATGAGCAGTTCTTC.

The chain is built from TRBV5-1 and TRBJ2-5; TRBD1 aligns across 11 bases. V shed 2 bases and J 3 bases; nucleotides not matched to a gene: 6. The CDR3 contains 16 residues. Germline CDR1 SGHRS, CDR2 YFSETQ. In nucleotides, the CDR3 is TGCGCCAGCAGCTTAACCGGGACAGGGGGGAAAGAGACCCAGTACTTC. It translates to CASSLTGTGGKETQYF.

The genes are TRBV4-3 and TRBJ1-6; TRBD1 is a possible D gene (5 bases). Trimming removed 1 base from V and 7 bases from J, with 11 bases in between. There are 15 residues in the CDR3. CDR1 LGHNA and CDR2 YSLEER come from the germline V gene. Here the CDR3 reads CASSQVDSTNSPLHF. For the CDR3, the DNA is TGCGCCAGCAGCCAAGTAGACAGTACAAATTCACCCCTCCACTTT.

The chain employs TRBV7-2 and TRBJ2-7, with 7 bases lining up with TRBD1. The CDR3 is 14 residues long. The germline V gene has CDR1 SGHTA and CDR2 FQGNSA. V lost 5 bases to trimming and J lost 7 bases; unmatched junction nucleotides: 11. Here the CDR3 DNA reads TGTGCCAGCAGCCCAGGGGGATTGGGGTTGGAGCAGTACTTC. It specifies CASSPGGLGLEQYF.